This TCR beta chain was captured in a study of radiation and T cells in renal cell carcinoma. As for treatment: treatment-naive control, cytoreductive nephrectomy. The tumor was a clear cell renal cell carcinoma. Sequenced control tumors were from more than ten males and a few females, median age roughly 60. Study-wide results and limits: Compared with controls, irradiated tumors had more, larger dominant CDR3 motifs. Compared with controls, irradiated tumors showed greater TCR clonality.

There are a few counts of this clone. Its specificity is unknown. Assay: immunoSEQ multiplex PCR; the TCRdb copy retains only in-frame clones and omits some. The sample includes about 3,900 clones, roughly 70% of them seen just once. The receptor comes from a man in his fifties with renal cell carcinoma. The material was tumor tissue, obtained from a patient whose treatment was nephrectomy without radiotherapy.

The DNA for the CDR3 is TGTGCCAGCAGCGTGACAAGGACTGAAGCTTTCTTT. It translates to CASSVTRTEAFF. The rearrangement joins TRBV11-2 to TRBJ1-1; no clear D gene. In germline, CDR1 is SGHAT, CDR2 FQNNGV. The CDR3 length is 12 residues. The V gene lost 5 bases and the J gene lost 5 bases, with 9 bases spanning the gap.